This T cell receptor (beta chain) derives from a study of early T cells in non-severe SARS-CoV-2 infection. Study in general: Bulk RNA taken from unsorted whole blood was sequenced, leaving chains unpaired. Whole-study results and caveats: Lookups in VDJdb leaned toward anti-spike CD8 responses and missed private and CD4 specificities.

This clonotype was counted ten times or more. What it binds is unknown. The library protocol tagged individual cDNA molecules with unique molecular identifiers. TCRdb recomputed calls from the 5' RACE reads with MiXCR, one row per CDR3 protein. The sample records about 89,000 distinct CDR3 sequences, roughly 15% being singletons. The CDR3 is 13 amino acids. Germline V gives CDR1 MNHEY, CDR2 SVGAGI. V lost 4 bases and J 8 bases, leaving 14 bases between the germline ends. Sample: whole blood. J is TRBJ1-2 and V is TRBV6-5; unclear D gene. This sequence was found in an adult who was a healthcare worker with PCR-confirmed SARS-CoV-2 infection or an uninfected control (not recorded which). The chain's CDR3 is CASSSRHGSGYTF. The CDR3 DNA follows: TGTGCCAGCAGTTCCCGACACGGTTCGGGCTACACCTTC.